The 27 T cell receptor beta chains below were found in one sample sequenced in a study of shared clonotypes between healthy human individuals. This table comes from immunoSEQ multiplex PCR, and its TCRdb copy is limited to in-frame clones, with some not included. The table lists 750,000 to 1,000,000 clones, approximately 92% of them singletons. Naive CD8 cells comprised CD45RO-negative, CCR7-positively selected cells, excluding terminally differentiated effector memory CD45RA+ cells. Sample: naive CD8+ T cells sorted from blood. These receptors were collected from a man aged 30 to 39 in good health.

V is TRBV27 and J is TRBJ2-7, with D possibly matching TRBD2 (5 bases). Per the germline V gene, CDR1 is MNHEY and CDR2 is SMNVEV (reference sequence). The CDR3 extends over 13 amino acids. Trimming stripped 5 bases from V and 0 bases from J, with 8 bases between. CDR3 in DNA: TGTGCCAGCAGTGTTACTAGCTCCTACGAGCAGTACTTC. Protein sequence: CASSVTSSYEQYF.

V gene TRBV6-1 combines with J gene TRBJ2-1; D gene uncertain. Trimming removed 2 bases at V and 9 bases at J, with 8 bases between. Germline V gene sequence: CDR1 MNHNS, CDR2 SASEGT. This CDR3 comprises 12 residues. Here the CDR3 DNA reads TGTGCCAGCAGTGAATCATATGCTGAGCAGTTCTTC. Translated: CASSESYAEQFF.

Comments on this clone: Germline is not matched at one junction end, which may reflect a read error. V usage is TRBV15 and J usage is TRBJ2-7; D remains ambiguous. This CDR3 region has 11 residues. Germline V gene lookup returns CDR1 LNHNV and CDR2 YYDKDF (reference sequence). The DNA for the CDR3 is TGTGCCACCAGCAGAGATGGCGGAGATCACTTC. Encoded protein: CATSRDGGDHF.

The J gene is TRBJ2-7, the V gene TRBV29-1, with 7 bases identical to TRBD2. V dropped 4 bases and J dropped 2; count of bases not matched to a gene: 5. The CDR3 runs to 13 residues. In germline, CDR1 is SQVTM, CDR2 ANQGSEA. CDR3 in amino acids: CSVVLASTYEQYF. CDR3 coding DNA: TGCAGCGTTGTACTAGCGTCAACCTACGAGCAGTACTTC.

This chain connects TRBV29-1 to TRBJ1-2, with TRBD1 matching over 9 bases. The CDR3 sequence is 12 residues long. Looked up from germline, CDR1 is SQVTM and CDR2 is ANQGSEA. V lost 3 bases, J lost 7 bases, and 3 bases stayed unmatched. The CDR3 is CSVETGGRGYTF. The CDR3 DNA follows: TGCAGCGTTGAGACAGGGGGACGTGGCTACACCTTC.

CDR3 sequence reads: CASSSYGGGYEQYF. The CDR3 DNA follows: TGTGCCAGCAGCTCCTACGGGGGCGGATACGAGCAGTACTTC. The gene calls are TRBV7-2 and TRBJ2-7; the D call may be TRBD1 or TRBD2 (6 bases each). Deletions cut 4 bases from V and 4 bases from J, with 14 bases between. This CDR3 is built from 14 residues. Germline CDR1 is SGHTA and CDR2 is FQGNSA.

This chain links TRBV4-2 with TRBJ1-1; TRBD1 might be the D (5 bases). Trimming took off 5 bases at V and 0 bases at J, with 16 bases between the two ends. The CDR3 is 16 residues long. Germline CDR1 LGHNA, CDR2 YNFKEQ. Here the CDR3 reads CASSEVEGRMNTEAFF. CDR3 in DNA: TGTGCCAGCAGCGAAGTTGAGGGACGGATGAACACTGAAGCTTTCTTT.

On this clone itself: This likely stems from a read error, as it lies one base from a far larger clone. Other DNA sequences in this sample translate to the same CDR3. The chain is built from TRBV28 and TRBJ2-7; D is uncertain. The CDR3 runs 12 residues. V lost 4 bases and J lost 2, with 6 bases in between. The germline CDR1 and CDR2 sequences are MDHEN and SYDVKM. The CDR3 here is CASSSTAYEQYF. The CDR3 nucleotides are TGTGCCAGCAGTTCAACAGCCTACGAGCAGTACTTC. Drawing the rest from reference TRBV28 and TRBJ2-7, the complete variable domain is DVKVTQSSRYLVKRTGEKVFLECVQDMDHENMFWYRQDPGLGLRLIYFSYDVKMKEKGDIPEGYSVSREKKERFSLILESASTNQTSMYLCASSSTAYEQYFGPGTRLTVT.

Concerning this clone: Other DNA sequences within the sample encode an identical CDR3. The rearrangement uses TRBV7-9 and TRBJ2-7, with TRBD2 as a possible D gene (5 bases). Germline CDR1 SEHNR, CDR2 FQNEAQ (reference sequence). This CDR3 is 14 amino acids long. Trimming cost V 1 base and J 0 bases, with 7 bases left between them. The CDR3 coding sequence is TGTGCCAGCAGCTTAGGGGGAGTCTCCTACGAGCAGTACTTC. Protein sequence: CASSLGGVSYEQYF.

The genes are TRBV25-1 and TRBJ1-3; D is unclear. This CDR3 has 16 amino acids. V was trimmed by 1 base and J by 0 bases, leaving 10 bases between them. Germline V gene sequence: CDR1 MGHDK, CDR2 SYGVNS. The CDR3 loop reads CASSESGMPSGNTIYF. The CDR3 nucleotides read TGTGCCAGCAGTGAATCGGGGATGCCCTCTGGAAACACCATATATTTT.

The V call is TRBV19, the J call TRBJ2-1; the match to TRBD1 covers 7 bases. Trimming removed 6 bases from V and 13 bases from J; junction bases left unmatched: 6. The CDR3 spans 11 residues. Germline V gene data show CDR1 as LNHDA and CDR2 as SQIVND (reference sequence). The DNA of the CDR3 is TGTGCCAGTAGCGACAGGGTGGTCCAGTTCTTC. Protein sequence: CASSDRVVQFF.

This clone occurred once. This sample also contains other DNA sequences that code for the same CDR3. The rearrangement links TRBV4-2 to TRBJ2-1; TRBD2 is a possible D gene (6 bases). Germline V gene sequence: CDR1 LGHNA, CDR2 YNFKEQ. V shed 1 base and J shed 1 base, with 8 bases lying between them. The CDR3 totals 15 residues. CDR3: CASSQAGESYNEQFF. CDR3 coding DNA: TGTGCCAGCAGCCAAGCGGGGGAGTCCTACAATGAGCAGTTCTTC.

The genes are TRBV9 and TRBJ2-1; TRBD2 matches 7 bases. The CDR3 is made up of 15 amino acids. CDR1 is SGDLS, CDR2 YYNGEE, per germline. The J segment lost 4 bases and the V segment lost 0 bases, leaving 4 bases of the junction unmatched. The CDR3 protein is CASSVASGAYNEQFF. CDR3 bases: TGTGCCAGCAGCGTAGCCAGCGGGGCGTACAATGAGCAGTTCTTC.

The V and J genes are TRBV4-1 and TRBJ2-3, with D perhaps being TRBD1 or TRBD2 (6 bases each). CDR1 is MGHRA and CDR2 is YSYEKL in the germline V gene. This CDR3 region has 14 residues. The V gene lost 0 bases and the J gene lost 5 bases, with 9 bases spanning the gap. The CDR3 is CASSQDRGEDTQYF. CDR3 bases: TGCGCCAGCAGCCAAGATAGGGGGGAAGATACGCAGTATTTT.

V gene TRBV4-1 combines with J gene TRBJ2-1; 9 positions match TRBD2. The CDR3 contains 15 residues. V gave up 3 bases and J gave up 5 bases; unmatched junction bases: 5. Germline CDR1 reads MGHRA; CDR2 reads YSYEKL. The CDR3 DNA is TGCGCCAGCAGCCAGTCTAGCGGGACTCACAATGAGCAGTTCTTC. This gives the protein CASSQSSGTHNEQFF.

The chain couples TRBV6-9 to TRBJ2-5, with D possibly TRBD1 on 5 matching bases. V was cut by 4 bases and J by 7 bases, with 37 bases left in between. The CDR3 loop spans 21 amino acids. Looked up from germline, CDR1 is MNHGY and CDR2 is SVAAGI. The CDR3 sequence is CASSSARQFRTRGRRNGTQYF. The CDR3 region has the DNA TGTGCCAGCAGTTCCGCAAGGCAATTTCGGACACGTGGCAGGCGCAACGGGACCCAGTACTTC.

Details on this clone: Only one base separates this from a far larger clonotype, so it likely reflects a read error. This chain uses TRBV7-6 with TRBJ2-7; 10 nucleotides line up with TRBD1. J gave up 3 bases and V 5 bases, and 4 bases lay outside the gene matches. CDR1 SGHVS and CDR2 FNYEAQ come from the germline V gene. CDR3 length equals 14 residues. The CDR3 protein is CASSPRTGGYEQYF. The CDR3 DNA is TGTGCCAGCAGCCCCCGGACAGGGGGCTACGAGCAGTACTTC.

With respect to this clone: This sample also contains other DNA sequences that code for the same CDR3. V is TRBV27 and J is TRBJ1-3; 9 nucleotides line up with TRBD1. Germline loops: CDR1 MNHEY, CDR2 SMNVEV (reference sequence). V lost 0 bases to trimming and J lost 3 bases; unmatched junction nucleotides: 0. CDR3 size: 15 residues. This CDR3 is CASSLSTGGGNTIYF. The DNA of the CDR3 is TGTGCCAGCAGTTTATCGACAGGGGGTGGAAACACCATATATTTT.

Note on this clone: A clone one base away is much larger, so this may be a read error. Other DNA variants within this sample encode the same CDR3. The chain is built from TRBV28 and TRBJ2-7; D is ambiguous. Germline values: CDR1 MDHEN, CDR2 SYDVKM. V lost 5 bases, J lost 0 bases, and 5 bases lay in between. The CDR3 is 12 amino acids. CDR3: CASSPVSYEQYF. CDR3 in DNA: TGTGCCAGCAGTCCAGTCTCCTACGAGCAGTACTTC.

As to this clone: This same CDR3 is encoded by further DNA sequences in the sample. The chain has TRBV7-8 and TRBJ2-1; D is ambiguous. V was pared by 1 base and J by 4 bases, with 2 bases between. Germline V gene data show CDR1 as SGHVS and CDR2 as FQNEAQ. This CDR3 contains 12 residues. The CDR3: CASSLGYNEQFF. CDR3 sequence (DNA): TGTGCCAGCAGCTTAGGTTACAATGAGCAGTTCTTC.

The rearrangement links TRBV6-6 to TRBJ2-7; tentative D call: TRBD2 (6 bases). The CDR3 is 15 amino acids. Germline-derived CDR1 and CDR2 are MNHNY and SVGAGI (reference sequence). Trimming pared 5 bases from V and 4 bases from J, leaving 18 bases between. The CDR3: CASSTIREATYEQYF. The DNA of the CDR3 is TGTGCCAGCAGTACAATCAGGGAGGCCACTTACGAGCAGTACTTC.

The chain carries TRBV5-4 and TRBJ1-1; no definite D call. The CDR3 extends over 14 amino acids. Looked up from germline, CDR1 is SGHNT and CDR2 is YYREEE (reference sequence). Trimming removed 0 bases at V and 5 bases at J, with 11 bases between. The CDR3 DNA sequence: TGTGCCAGCAGCTTGGAGGCGGTTCGGACTGAAGCTTTCTTT. Its protein is CASSLEAVRTEAFF. The whole variable domain, remainder taken from reference TRBV5-4 and TRBJ1-1, is ETGVTQSPTHLIKTRGQQVTLRCSSQSGHNTVSWYQQALGQGPQFIFQYYREEENGRGNFPPRFSGLQFPNYSSELNVNALELDDSALYLCASSLEAVRTEAFFGQGTRLTVV.

The V gene is TRBV21-1, the J gene TRBJ2-3. TRBV21-1 constitutes a pseudogene. This CDR3 has 13 amino acids. CDR3 coding DNA: TGTGCCAGCAGCAGAGGGGGAGGAGATACGCAGTATTTT. Translated: CASSRGGGDTQYF.

This chain connects TRBV4-3 to TRBJ1-1; no definite D call. CDR1 and CDR2 from the germline V gene are LGHNA and YSLEER. CDR3 length equals 15 residues. Trimming took 1 base from V and 1 from J, leaving 10 bases between them. CDR3 sequence (DNA): TGCGCCAGCAGCCAAGTCGTCGGAAAGAACACTGAAGCTTTCTTT. Encoded protein: CASSQVVGKNTEAFF.

The chain couples TRBV30 to TRBJ1-2, with a weak D call TRBD1 (6 bases). Trimming took 1 base from V and 4 from J, leaving 19 bases between them. Germline CDR1 GTSNPN, CDR2 SVGIG (reference sequence). The CDR3 spans 16 residues. This CDR3 is CAWSASVGAEGYGYTF. The CDR3 coding sequence is TGTGCCTGGAGTGCTTCGGTGGGGGCAGAGGGCTATGGCTACACCTTC.

In the case of this clone: At one of its ends the junction is not consistent with the germline gene, which may arise from a read error. The V call is TRBV7-9, the J call TRBJ2-1; D remains ambiguous. This CDR3 has 15 amino acids. CDR1 is SEHNR and CDR2 is FQNEAQ in the germline V gene (reference sequence). In DNA, the CDR3 is TGTGCCAGCGGAGACGCAGGTAAAGGCTACAGTGAGCAGTTCTTC. Protein sequence: CASGDAGKGYSEQFF.

This sequence joins TRBV5-8 and TRBJ2-7; D is ambiguous. The length of the CDR3 is 12 residues. Germline V gives CDR1 SGHTS, CDR2 YDEGEE. Trimming pared 3 bases from V and 6 bases from J, leaving 10 bases between. The CDR3 loop reads CASSSENSEQYF. CDR3 in DNA: TGTGCCAGCAGCTCGGAGAACAGCGAGCAGTACTTC.